A single sample is the source of the 32 T cell receptor beta chains below, sequenced in a study of regulatory T cells in long-lasting Graves disease. Arm-PCR of CDR3 regions and iRepertoire HTBI primers were used to build TCR beta libraries. From the multiplex PCR reads, TCRdb called clonotypes with MiXCR, one entry per CDR3 protein. The sample contains about 660,000 distinct CDR3 sequences, about 32% of which appear only once. Time point reported: persistent/refractory GD, antithyroid drugs over 5 years with positive TRAb. Researchers made the TCR library from RNA that was extracted from PBMCs. Sample: peripheral blood mononuclear cells (PBMCs), taken when the disease was refractory, from a patient treated with antithyroid drugs. Receptors originate from a female donor with Graves disease.

The chain combines TRBV3-1 with TRBJ1-1; D is possibly TRBD1 (5 bases). Germline V CDR1 and CDR2: LGHDT, YNNKEL (reference sequence). V lost 0 bases and J lost 10, with 9 bases in between. The CDR3 runs to 12 residues. The CDR3 is CASSQDVGGAFF. In DNA form, the CDR3 reads TGTGCCAGCAGCCAAGACGTCGGGGGAGCTTTCTTT.

A few counts support this clonotype. The chain combines TRBV9 with TRBJ1-1; D ambiguous. Trimming pared 4 bases from V and 3 bases from J, leaving 13 bases between. The CDR3 consists of 14 residues. Germline lookup yields CDR1 SGDLS and CDR2 YYNGEE. CDR3 region: CASSHHAEYTEAFF. The CDR3 DNA reads TGTGCCAGCAGCCATCATGCGGAATACACTGAAGCTTTCTTT.

The chain is built from TRBV20-1 and TRBJ1-1; perhaps TRBD1 as D (5 bases). Germline loops: CDR1 DFQATT, CDR2 SNEGSKA (reference sequence). This CDR3 has 12 residues. V lost 3 bases and J 4 bases, leaving 9 bases between the germline ends. CDR3 DNA sequence: TGCAGTGCTAGTGGGGGTTTCACTGAAGCTTTCTTT. Protein: CSASGGFTEAFF.

V is TRBV7-3 and J is TRBJ2-6, with D perhaps TRBD2 (5 bases). V was shortened by 5 bases and J by 0 bases, with 11 bases between the two germline ends. The CDR3 covers 16 residues. The germline V gene has CDR1 SGHTA and CDR2 FQGTGA. The CDR3 nucleotides read TGTGCCAGCAGCCTACGGGAAGGCTCTGGGGCCAACGTCCTGACTTTC. Amino acid sequence: CASSLREGSGANVLTF.

The chain is built from TRBV7-2 and TRBJ2-4; D remains ambiguous. This CDR3 is built from 15 residues. V was cut by 4 bases and J by 0 bases, with 10 bases left in between. Germline V CDR1 and CDR2: SGHTA, FQGNSA. The CDR3, as DNA: TGTGCCAGCAGCTCCGCCTTCATAGCCAAAAACATTCAGTACTTC. This translates into CASSSAFIAKNIQYF.

This clonotype has only a few counts. This chain links TRBV7-9 with TRBJ2-2; tentative D call: TRBD2 (6 bases). The CDR3 sequence is 16 residues long. In germline, CDR1 is SEHNR, CDR2 FQNEAQ (reference sequence). V lost 5 bases and J 4 bases, leaving 17 bases between the germline ends. The CDR3 reads CASSRGRGRVTGELFF. The CDR3, as DNA: TGTGCCAGCAGCCGAGGGCGGGGTCGTGTCACCGGGGAGCTGTTTTTT.

On this clonotype itself: A much larger clone is a single base away; this may be a read error. V and J are TRBV5-1 and TRBJ1-4; D gene unclear. This CDR3 spans 16 amino acids. The V gene lost 0 bases and the J gene lost 8 bases, with 17 bases spanning the gap. Looked up from germline, CDR1 is SGHRS and CDR2 is YFSETQ. The CDR3 reads CASSLGMDGLNEKLFF. CDR3 DNA sequence: TGCGCCAGCAGCTTGGGAATGGACGGCCTAAACGAAAAACTGTTTTTT.

This clonotype has a handful of counts. The chain joins TRBV11-3 to TRBJ1-3, with D perhaps matching TRBD1 (5 bases). CDR3 size: 15 residues. V was cut by 5 bases and J by 3 bases, with 14 bases left in between. Looked up from germline, CDR1 is SGHNT and CDR2 is YENEEA. The CDR3 DNA follows: TGTGCCAGCAGCCAACGAGGGACCCTTGGAAACACCATATATTTT. Protein product: CASSQRGTLGNTIYF. The full variable domain, with the rest looked up from reference TRBV11-3 and TRBJ1-3, is EAGVVQSPRYKIIEKKQPVAFWCNPISGHNTLYWYLQNLGQGPELLIRYENEEAVDDSQLPKDRFSAERLKGVDSTLKIQPAELGDSAVYLCASSQRGTLGNTIYFGEGSWLTVV.

The gene calls are TRBV10-3 and TRBJ1-1; D is ambiguous. Germline V gene sequence: CDR1 ENHRY, CDR2 SYGVKD. The V gene lost 3 bases and the J gene lost 1 base, with 9 bases spanning the gap. The CDR3 totals 14 residues. The CDR3 loop is CAISDSGGNTEAFF. The DNA of the CDR3 is TGTGCCATCAGTGACTCTGGAGGGAACACTGAAGCTTTCTTT.

The chain recombines TRBV11-2 with TRBJ2-5; D call uncertain. Germline V gives CDR1 SGHAT, CDR2 FQNNGV. The CDR3 consists of 13 residues. Trimming took 1 base from V and 6 from J, leaving 9 bases between them. The CDR3 sequence: CASSLVTLQTQYF. CDR3 coding DNA: TGTGCCAGCAGCTTAGTTACATTACAGACCCAGTACTTC.

There are a few counts of this clonotype. V and J are TRBV6-5 and TRBJ2-2; no reliable D call. From germline, CDR1 is MNHEY and CDR2 SVGAGI. V was clipped by 2 bases and J by 10 bases, with 11 bases between them. CDR3 length: 13 amino acids. The CDR3 protein is CASSYVNRVELFF. CDR3 DNA sequence: TGTGCCAGCAGTTACGTTAACCGAGTGGAGCTGTTTTTT.

V is TRBV6-1 and J is TRBJ1-5; a weak D match, TRBD1 (6 bases). CDR3 size: 15 residues. Germline CDR1 reads MNHNS; CDR2 reads SASEGT. V was clipped by 5 bases and J by 6 bases, with 17 bases between them. The CDR3 protein is CASSPARGAGQPQHF. CDR3 bases: TGTGCCAGCAGTCCTGCCAGGGGTGCGGGTCAGCCCCAGCATTTT.

This chain joins TRBV3-1 and TRBJ2-7; D is unclear. The V end lost 3 bases, the J end lost 4 bases, and 10 bases lay between the germline ends. Looked up from germline, CDR1 is LGHDT and CDR2 is YNNKEL (reference sequence). This CDR3 is built from 13 residues. The CDR3 bases are TGTGCCAGCAGCCAGGCCTTGGGGTACGAGCAGTACTTC. This gives the protein CASSQALGYEQYF.

This sequence joins TRBV3-1 and TRBJ1-2; a weak D match, TRBD1 (5 bases). The germline V and J ends were trimmed by 0 bases and 4 bases, with 12 bases remaining between them. Per the germline V gene, CDR1 is LGHDT and CDR2 is YNNKEL (reference sequence). The CDR3 extends over 15 amino acids. The CDR3 region has the DNA TGTGCCAGCAGCCAAGATCTTTTCAGGGCCTATGGCTACACCTTC. Protein product: CASSQDLFRAYGYTF.

This clonotype has more than one count but fewer than ten. The J gene is TRBJ2-7, the V gene TRBV30; 11 bases fit TRBD2. Germline loops: CDR1 GTSNPN, CDR2 SVGIG (reference sequence). The length of the CDR3 is 14 residues. Germline trimming cut 5 bases from V and 6 bases from J; bases unmatched to any gene: 9. CDR3 coding DNA: TGTGCCTGGGGCGGACTAGCGGGCAGCGGCGAGCAGTACTTC. Its translation is CAWGGLAGSGEQYF.

This clonotype was observed many times. J is TRBJ1-1 and V is TRBV2, with D possibly matching TRBD1 (5 bases). The CDR3 is made up of 12 amino acids. Germline lookup yields CDR1 SNHLY and CDR2 FYNNEI. Deletions cut 9 bases from V and 5 bases from J, with 13 bases between. CDR3 amino acids: CASRQGVTEAFF. The CDR3 DNA reads as TGTGCCAGTAGGCAGGGTGTGACTGAAGCTTTCTTT.

V and J are TRBV3-1 and TRBJ1-4; D is perhaps TRBD1 (6 bases). CDR1 LGHDT and CDR2 YNNKEL come from the germline V gene (reference sequence). Between the trimmed V and J ends, which lost 3 bases and 5 bases, there was a span of 13 bases. This CDR3 contains 15 residues. CDR3 DNA sequence: TGTGCCAGCAGCCAGACGACAGGCGGGAATGAAAAACTGTTTTTT. This codes for CASSQTTGGNEKLFF.

This clonotype was detected only a few times. The CDR3 region has the DNA TGTGCCACCACTGAGGGACGGCCGGTCGAGGAGCAGTACTTC. Its protein product is CATTEGRPVEEQYF. V is TRBV24-1 and J is TRBJ2-7; D may correspond to TRBD1 or TRBD2 (5 bases each). This CDR3 is built from 14 residues. CDR1 is KGHDR and CDR2 is SFDVKD in the germline V gene. Trimming took 8 bases from V and 7 from J, leaving 20 bases between them.

This clonotype was seen a few times. This rearrangement joins TRBV20-1 to TRBJ1-1, with unresolved D. Germline V gene data show CDR1 as DFQATT and CDR2 as SNEGSKA (reference sequence). Trimming removed 5 bases from V and 7 bases from J, with 11 bases in between. The CDR3 covers 11 residues. CDR3 sequence reads: CSARPQVEAFF. The CDR3 nucleotides are TGCAGTGCTCGACCCCAAGTTGAAGCTTTCTTT.

This clonotype has a handful of counts. The rearrangement joins TRBV6-2 or TRBV6-3 to TRBJ1-1, with D perhaps TRBD1 (6 bases). Between the trimmed V and J ends, which lost 0 bases and 5 bases, there was a span of 16 bases. Per germline, CDR1 MNHEY and CDR2 SVGEGT. CDR3 length: 16 residues. The CDR3 nucleotides are TGTGCCAGCAGTTACTCTACAGGGAGTCGGGAAACTGAAGCTTTCTTT. It specifies CASSYSTGSRETEAFF.

This clonotype has only a few counts. The chain joins TRBV30 to TRBJ1-1, with D perhaps matching TRBD1 (6 bases). The CDR3 runs to 14 residues. CDR1 GTSNPN and CDR2 SVGIG come from the germline V gene (reference sequence). Trimming cost V 3 bases and J 6 bases, with 17 bases left between them. CDR3 in DNA: TGTGCCTGGAGGAGGTTAGGGGGGAGGCCTGAAGCTTTCTTT. It codes for CAWRRLGGRPEAFF.

This clonotype was seen a few times. In nucleotides, the CDR3 is TGTGCCAGCAGCCAAGACAGACATGGCTACACCTTC. Translation: CASSQDRHGYTF. This chain links TRBV3-1 with TRBJ1-2; D is unresolved. Germline CDR1 LGHDT, CDR2 YNNKEL (reference sequence). V was trimmed by 0 bases and J by 6 bases, leaving 5 bases between them. The CDR3 length is 12 residues.

V gene TRBV12-3 or TRBV12-4 combines with J gene TRBJ2-1; 12 positions agree with TRBD2. The CDR3 contains 16 residues. J gave up 4 bases and V 8 bases, and 9 bases lay outside the gene matches. CDR3 sequence: CASGRLAGVVYNEQFF. The CDR3 DNA follows: TGTGCCAGCGGTAGACTAGCGGGAGTAGTATACAATGAGCAGTTCTTC.

A few counts support this clonotype. The J gene is TRBJ1-1, the V gene TRBV19; D not certain. Germline V gives CDR1 LNHDA, CDR2 SQIVND (reference sequence). V was pared by 5 bases and J by 0 bases, with 10 bases between. This CDR3 contains 14 residues. CDR3 in DNA: TGTGCCAGTAGTTACGGCAGTATGAACACTGAAGCTTTCTTT. Encoded protein: CASSYGSMNTEAFF.

The chain uses TRBV27 and TRBJ1-1, with 8 bases fitting TRBD1. Germline V lookup: CDR1 MNHEY, CDR2 SMNVEV (reference sequence). The trim removed 3 bases at V and 4 bases at J, leaving 10 bases unmatched. The CDR3 covers 16 residues. CDR3 coding DNA: TGTGCCAGCAGTTTCTACATCAGGGGGCAAGTCACTGAAGCTTTCTTT. Encoded protein: CASSFYIRGQVTEAFF.

This clonotype has only a few counts. The rearrangement links TRBV19 to TRBJ1-6; 8 nucleotides agree with TRBD1. The CDR3 is 14 amino acids. V was pared by 10 bases and J by 5 bases, with 7 bases of the junction left unmatched. The V gene's germline CDR1 is LNHDA and CDR2 SQIVND (reference sequence). This chain's CDR3 is CATATGVDNSPLHF. The CDR3 nucleotides read TGTGCCACCGCGACAGGGGTCGATAATTCACCCCTCCACTTT.

This clonotype was seen repeatedly, ten times or more. This sequence joins TRBV5-1 and TRBJ1-2; no definite D call. Germline CDR1 reads SGHRS; CDR2 reads YFSETQ. This CDR3 region has 14 residues. V was cut by 4 bases and J by 0 bases, with 10 bases left in between. The DNA for the CDR3 is TGCGCCAGCAGCCCAGACATTCCTAACTATGGCTACACCTTC. Translation: CASSPDIPNYGYTF.

This clonotype was detected many times. The chain employs TRBV28 and TRBJ1-1; D is possibly TRBD1 (6 bases). V lost 4 bases and J lost 0, with 9 bases in between. From germline, CDR1 is MDHEN and CDR2 SYDVKM. CDR3 length: 14 amino acids. This chain's CDR3 is CASSSGTMNTEAFF. DNA of the CDR3: TGTGCCAGCAGTTCCGGGACAATGAACACTGAAGCTTTCTTT.

V is TRBV5-1 and J is TRBJ2-7, with D perhaps matching TRBD2 (6 bases). CDR3 length: 14 amino acids. V gave up 4 bases and J gave up 1 base, with 12 bases separating them. CDR1 and CDR2 from the germline V gene are SGHRS and YFSETQ. The CDR3 DNA is TGCGCCAGCAGCCCCGGGACTTGGTCCTACGAGCAGTACTTC. Its translation: CASSPGTWSYEQYF.

This sequence joins TRBV6-4 and TRBJ2-2; D tentatively fits TRBD1 or TRBD2 (5 bases each). CDR1 is MRHNA, CDR2 SNTAGT, per germline. V shed 4 bases and J shed 4 bases, with 13 bases lying between them. The CDR3 is 15 residues long. The CDR3 loop reads CASSVLPGATGELFF. The DNA of the CDR3 is TGTGCCAGCAGTGTACTTCCCGGGGCCACCGGGGAGCTGTTTTTT.

This chain joins TRBV10-3 and TRBJ1-6, with 8 bases aligning to TRBD1. Germline V CDR1 and CDR2: ENHRY, SYGVKD. J gave up 8 bases and V 10 bases, and 10 bases lay outside the gene matches. The CDR3 spans 14 residues. The CDR3 spells CATQGAGGDSPLHF. The CDR3 DNA sequence: TGTGCCACCCAGGGGGCAGGGGGCGATTCACCCCTCCACTTT.

The chain joins TRBV7-6 to TRBJ1-2; 7 bases agree with TRBD1. Germline V lookup: CDR1 SGHVS, CDR2 FNYEAQ. This CDR3 comprises 14 residues. With V trimmed by 5 bases and J by 2 bases, 5 bases remained unmatched. CDR3 amino acids: CASSPTGQNYGYTF. The DNA of the CDR3 is TGTGCCAGCAGCCCGACAGGGCAAAACTATGGCTACACCTTC.